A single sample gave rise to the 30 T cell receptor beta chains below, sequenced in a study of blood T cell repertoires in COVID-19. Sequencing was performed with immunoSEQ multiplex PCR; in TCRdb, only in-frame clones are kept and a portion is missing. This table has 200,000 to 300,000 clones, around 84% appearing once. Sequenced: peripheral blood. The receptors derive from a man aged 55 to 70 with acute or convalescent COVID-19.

DNA of the CDR3: TGTGCCAGCAGCGGGAGTGATAGCTTTATGGGAAACACCATATATTTT. Amino acids: CASSGSDSFMGNTIYF. This chain connects TRBV2 to TRBJ1-3; D unclear. The CDR3 totals 16 residues. V lost 6 bases and J lost 4, with 19 bases in between. Germline lookup yields CDR1 SNHLY and CDR2 FYNNEI. Full variable domain (missing parts from reference TRBV2 and TRBJ1-3): EPEVTQTPSHQVTQMGQEVILRCVPISNHLYFYWYRQILGQKVEFLVSFYNNEISEKSEIFDDQFSVERPDGSNFTLKIRSTKLEDSAMYFCASSGSDSFMGNTIYFGEGSWLTVV.

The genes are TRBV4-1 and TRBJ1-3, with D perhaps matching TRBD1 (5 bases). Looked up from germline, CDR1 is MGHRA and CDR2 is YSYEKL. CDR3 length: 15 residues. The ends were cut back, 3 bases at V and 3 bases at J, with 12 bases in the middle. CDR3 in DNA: TGCGCCAGCAGCCAGACGGGGGGGATTGGAAACACCATATATTTT. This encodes CASSQTGGIGNTIYF.

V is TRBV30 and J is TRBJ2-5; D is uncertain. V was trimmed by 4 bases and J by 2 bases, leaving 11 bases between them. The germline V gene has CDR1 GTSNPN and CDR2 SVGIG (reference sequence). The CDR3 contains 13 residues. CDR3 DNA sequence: TGTGCCTGGAACTTCAATACTCAAGAGACCCAGTACTTC. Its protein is CAWNFNTQETQYF.

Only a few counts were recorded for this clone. CDR3: CASSQVPGGQPQHF. DNA of the CDR3: TGTGCCAGCAGCCAAGTGCCGGGGGGGCAGCCCCAGCATTTT. J is TRBJ1-5 and V is TRBV3-1 (or the pseudogene TRBV3-2), with TRBD1 as a possible D gene (5 bases). Trimming removed 1 base from V and 7 bases from J, with 11 bases in between. There are 14 residues in the CDR3. Per the germline V gene, CDR1 is LGHDT and CDR2 is YNNKEL (reference sequence).

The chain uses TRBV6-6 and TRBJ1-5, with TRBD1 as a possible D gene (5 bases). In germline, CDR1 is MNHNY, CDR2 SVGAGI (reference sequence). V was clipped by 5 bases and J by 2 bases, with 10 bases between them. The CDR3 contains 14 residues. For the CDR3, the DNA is TGTGCCAGCAGTCCAGGGCATGGCAATCAGCCCCAGCATTTT. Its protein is CASSPGHGNQPQHF.

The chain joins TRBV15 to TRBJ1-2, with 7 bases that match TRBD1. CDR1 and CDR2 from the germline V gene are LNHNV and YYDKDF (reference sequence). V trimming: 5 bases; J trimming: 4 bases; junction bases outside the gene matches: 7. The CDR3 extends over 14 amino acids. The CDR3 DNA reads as TGTGCCACCAGCTTTAAAGCAGGGGGCTATGGCTACACCTTC. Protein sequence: CATSFKAGGYGYTF.

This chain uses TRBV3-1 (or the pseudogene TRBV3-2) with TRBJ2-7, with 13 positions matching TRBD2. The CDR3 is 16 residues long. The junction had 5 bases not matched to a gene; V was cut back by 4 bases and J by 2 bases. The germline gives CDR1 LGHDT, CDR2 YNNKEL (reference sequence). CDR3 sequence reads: CASSLGLAGFTYEQYF. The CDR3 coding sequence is TGTGCCAGCAGCCTGGGACTAGCGGGGTTCACCTACGAGCAGTACTTC.

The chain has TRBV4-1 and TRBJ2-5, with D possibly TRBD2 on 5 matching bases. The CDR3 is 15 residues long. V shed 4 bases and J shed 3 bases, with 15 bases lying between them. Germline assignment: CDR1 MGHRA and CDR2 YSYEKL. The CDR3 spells CASSPGGLFKETQYF. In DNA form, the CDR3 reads TGCGCCAGCAGCCCTGGCGGACTCTTTAAAGAGACCCAGTACTTC.

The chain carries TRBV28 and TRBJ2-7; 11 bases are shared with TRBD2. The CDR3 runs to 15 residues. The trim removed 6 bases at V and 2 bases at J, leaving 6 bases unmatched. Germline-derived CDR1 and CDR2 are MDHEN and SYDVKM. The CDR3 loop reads CASRASGRLAYEQYF. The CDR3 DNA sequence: TGTGCCAGCAGGGCTAGCGGGAGGCTCGCCTACGAGCAGTACTTC.

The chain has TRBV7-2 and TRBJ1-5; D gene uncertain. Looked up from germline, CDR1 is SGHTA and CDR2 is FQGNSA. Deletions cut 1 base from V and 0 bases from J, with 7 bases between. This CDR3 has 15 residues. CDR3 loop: CASSLVRYSNQPQHF. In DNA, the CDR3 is TGTGCCAGCAGCTTAGTGCGTTATAGCAATCAGCCCCAGCATTTT. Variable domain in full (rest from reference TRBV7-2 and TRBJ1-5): GAGVSQSPSNKVTEKGKDVELRCDPISGHTALYWYRQSLGQGLEFLIYFQGNSAPDKSGLPSDRFSAERTGGSVSTLTIQRTQQEDSAVYLCASSLVRYSNQPQHFGDGTRLSIL.

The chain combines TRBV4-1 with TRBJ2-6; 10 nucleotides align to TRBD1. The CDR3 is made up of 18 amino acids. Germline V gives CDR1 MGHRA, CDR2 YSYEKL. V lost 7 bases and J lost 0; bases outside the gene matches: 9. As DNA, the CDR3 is TGCGCCAGCACTAGGACAGGGGGAACAAACTCTGGGGCCAACGTCCTGACTTTC. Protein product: CASTRTGGTNSGANVLTF.

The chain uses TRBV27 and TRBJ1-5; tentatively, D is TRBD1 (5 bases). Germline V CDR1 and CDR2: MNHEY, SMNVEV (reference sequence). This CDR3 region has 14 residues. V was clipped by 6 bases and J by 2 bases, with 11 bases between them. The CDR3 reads CASRPGHGNQPQHF. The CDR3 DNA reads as TGTGCCAGCAGACCAGGGCACGGCAATCAGCCCCAGCATTTT.

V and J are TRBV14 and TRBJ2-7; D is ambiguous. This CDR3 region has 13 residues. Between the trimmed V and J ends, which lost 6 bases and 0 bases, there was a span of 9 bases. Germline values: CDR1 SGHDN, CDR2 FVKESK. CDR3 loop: CASSPVSSYEQYF. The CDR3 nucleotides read TGTGCCAGCAGTCCCGTTAGCTCCTACGAGCAGTACTTC.

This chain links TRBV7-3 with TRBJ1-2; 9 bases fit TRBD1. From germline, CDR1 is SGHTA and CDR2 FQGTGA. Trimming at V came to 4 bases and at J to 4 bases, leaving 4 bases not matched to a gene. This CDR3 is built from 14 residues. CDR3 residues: CASSSGQGTYGYTF. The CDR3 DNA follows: TGTGCCAGCAGCTCGGGACAGGGAACCTATGGCTACACCTTC.

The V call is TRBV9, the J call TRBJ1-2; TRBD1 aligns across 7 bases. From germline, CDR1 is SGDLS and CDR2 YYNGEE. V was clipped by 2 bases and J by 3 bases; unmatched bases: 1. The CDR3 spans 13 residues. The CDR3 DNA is TGTGCCAGCAGCGTTGGGACAGACTATGGCTACACCTTC. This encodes CASSVGTDYGYTF.

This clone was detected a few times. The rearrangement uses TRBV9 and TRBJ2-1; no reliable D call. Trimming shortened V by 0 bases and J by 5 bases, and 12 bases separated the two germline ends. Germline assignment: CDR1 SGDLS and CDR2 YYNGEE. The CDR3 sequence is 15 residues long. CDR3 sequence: CASSVVGSSNNEQFF. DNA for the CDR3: TGTGCCAGCAGCGTAGTTGGCAGTAGCAACAATGAGCAGTTCTTC.

The CDR3 region is CASSKRPGQGNYEQYF. CDR3 DNA sequence: TGTGCCAGCAGCAAGAGGCCAGGACAGGGTAACTACGAGCAGTACTTC. V gene TRBV21-1 combines with J gene TRBJ2-7; the listed D gene, TRBD1, was not tested against the DNA. TRBV21-1 is given as a pseudogene. The CDR3 consists of 16 residues.

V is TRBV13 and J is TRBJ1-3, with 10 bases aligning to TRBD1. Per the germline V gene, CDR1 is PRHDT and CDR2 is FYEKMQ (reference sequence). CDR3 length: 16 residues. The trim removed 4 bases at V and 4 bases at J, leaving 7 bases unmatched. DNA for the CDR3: TGTGCCAGCAGCTCCCTTAGGACAGGGGGAGGAAACACCATATATTTT. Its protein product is CASSSLRTGGGNTIYF.

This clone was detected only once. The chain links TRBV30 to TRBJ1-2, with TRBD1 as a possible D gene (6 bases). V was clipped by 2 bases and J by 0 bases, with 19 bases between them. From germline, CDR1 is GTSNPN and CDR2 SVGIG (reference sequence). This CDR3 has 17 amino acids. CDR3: CAWSNPRDTRANYGYTF. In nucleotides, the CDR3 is TGTGCCTGGAGTAACCCCCGGGACACTCGAGCTAACTATGGCTACACCTTC.

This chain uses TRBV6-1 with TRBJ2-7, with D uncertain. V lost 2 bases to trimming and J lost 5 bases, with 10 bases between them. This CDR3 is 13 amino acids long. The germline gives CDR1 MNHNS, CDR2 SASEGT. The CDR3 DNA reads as TGTGCCAGCAGTGAAAGTCAACAAAACGAGCAGTACTTC. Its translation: CASSESQQNEQYF.

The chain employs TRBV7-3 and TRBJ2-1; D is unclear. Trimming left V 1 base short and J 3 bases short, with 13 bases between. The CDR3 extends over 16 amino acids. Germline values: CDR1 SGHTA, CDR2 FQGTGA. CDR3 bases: TGTGCCAGCAGCTTAAGCGGCAGCGTTGACTACAATGAGCAGTTCTTC. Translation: CASSLSGSVDYNEQFF.

The CDR3, as DNA: TGTGCCAGCAGCAAACGGACAGCGGATGAGCAGTTCTTC. It translates to CASSKRTADEQFF. The V gene is TRBV7-3, the J gene TRBJ2-1; D possibly corresponds to TRBD1 (6 bases). V dropped 5 bases and J dropped 8 bases, with 13 bases sitting between them. The CDR3 loop spans 13 amino acids. CDR1 and CDR2 from the germline V gene are SGHTA and FQGTGA.

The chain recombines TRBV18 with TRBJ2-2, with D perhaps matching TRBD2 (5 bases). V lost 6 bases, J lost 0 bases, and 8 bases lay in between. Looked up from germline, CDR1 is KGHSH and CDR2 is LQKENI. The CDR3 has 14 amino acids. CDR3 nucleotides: TGTGCCAGCTCCGGGAACGCGAACACCGGGGAGCTGTTTTTT. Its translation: CASSGNANTGELFF.

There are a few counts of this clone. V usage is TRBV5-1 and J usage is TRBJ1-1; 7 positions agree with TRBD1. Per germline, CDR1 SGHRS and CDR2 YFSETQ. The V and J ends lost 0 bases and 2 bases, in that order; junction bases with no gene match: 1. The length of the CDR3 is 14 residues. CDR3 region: CASSLGGGNTEAFF. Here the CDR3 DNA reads TGCGCCAGCAGCTTGGGAGGGGGCAACACTGAAGCTTTCTTT.

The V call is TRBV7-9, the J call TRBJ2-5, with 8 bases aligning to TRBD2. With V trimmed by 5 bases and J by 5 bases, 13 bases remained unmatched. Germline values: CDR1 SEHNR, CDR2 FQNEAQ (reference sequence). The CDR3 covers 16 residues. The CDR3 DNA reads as TGTGCCAGCAGCCCGCGCGAGGGACTAGTTGTGGAGACCCAGTACTTC. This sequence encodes CASSPREGLVVETQYF.

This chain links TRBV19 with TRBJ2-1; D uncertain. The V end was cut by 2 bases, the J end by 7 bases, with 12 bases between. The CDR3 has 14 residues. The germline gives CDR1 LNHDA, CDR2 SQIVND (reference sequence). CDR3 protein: CASSITRLQNEQFF. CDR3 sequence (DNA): TGTGCCAGTAGTATAACCCGGTTACAGAATGAGCAGTTCTTC.

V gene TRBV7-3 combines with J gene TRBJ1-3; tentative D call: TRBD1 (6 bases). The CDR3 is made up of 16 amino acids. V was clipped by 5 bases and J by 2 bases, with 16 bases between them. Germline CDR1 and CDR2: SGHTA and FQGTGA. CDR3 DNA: TGTGCCAGCAGCGTTAACAGGGCAAGAGCTGGAAACACCATATATTTT. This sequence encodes CASSVNRARAGNTIYF. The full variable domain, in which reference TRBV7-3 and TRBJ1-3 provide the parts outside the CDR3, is GAGVSQTPSNKVTEKGKYVELRCDPISGHTALYWYRQSLGQGPEFLIYFQGTGAADDSGLPNDRFFAVRPEGSVSTLKIQRTERGDSAVYLCASSVNRARAGNTIYFGEGSWLTVV.

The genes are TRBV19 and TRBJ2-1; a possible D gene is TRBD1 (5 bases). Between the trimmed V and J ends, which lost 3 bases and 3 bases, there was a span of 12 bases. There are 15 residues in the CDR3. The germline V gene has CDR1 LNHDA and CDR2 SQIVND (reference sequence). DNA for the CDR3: TGTGCCAGTAGTATCTACAGGACAAACTACAATGAGCAGTTCTTC. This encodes CASSIYRTNYNEQFF.

Here the CDR3 DNA reads TGTGCCAGCAGTGAATACGGGGATGCGGGCTACACCTTC. Translation gives CASSEYGDAGYTF. The chain uses TRBV2 and TRBJ1-2, with unresolved D. The ends were cut back, 2 bases at V and 8 bases at J, with 12 bases in the middle. This CDR3 spans 13 amino acids. Germline V gives CDR1 SNHLY, CDR2 FYNNEI.

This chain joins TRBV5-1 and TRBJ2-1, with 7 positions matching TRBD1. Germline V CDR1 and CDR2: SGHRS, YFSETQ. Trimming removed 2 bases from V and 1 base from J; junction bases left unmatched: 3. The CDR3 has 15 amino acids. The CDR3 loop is CASSFTGVSYNEQFF. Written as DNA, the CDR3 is TGCGCCAGCAGCTTTACAGGGGTATCCTACAATGAGCAGTTCTTC.